The clone carrying this T cell receptor (beta chain) was recorded at least ten times. The PCR was carried out with 60 Vbeta primers and 13 Jbeta primers. The table came from immunoSEQ multiplex PCR; TCRdb's copy has only in-frame clones and leaves some out. The table shows some 150,000 clones, with roughly four fifths occurring only once. The source of the sample is a study of cytomegalovirus exposure and HLA in healthy donors. The CDR3 length is 19 residues. This receptor was identified in a female donor in good health and CMV-seronegative. The chain carries TRBV21-1 and TRBJ2-2; the table assigns TRBD2, which was not confirmed against the DNA. TRBV21-1 is a pseudogene locus. Sequenced material: PBMCs. This CDR3 is CASSKDGDSGGGDTGELFF. DNA of the CDR3: TGTGCCAGCAGCAAAGACGGGGATAGCGGGGGAGGGGACACCGGGGAGCTGTTTTTT.